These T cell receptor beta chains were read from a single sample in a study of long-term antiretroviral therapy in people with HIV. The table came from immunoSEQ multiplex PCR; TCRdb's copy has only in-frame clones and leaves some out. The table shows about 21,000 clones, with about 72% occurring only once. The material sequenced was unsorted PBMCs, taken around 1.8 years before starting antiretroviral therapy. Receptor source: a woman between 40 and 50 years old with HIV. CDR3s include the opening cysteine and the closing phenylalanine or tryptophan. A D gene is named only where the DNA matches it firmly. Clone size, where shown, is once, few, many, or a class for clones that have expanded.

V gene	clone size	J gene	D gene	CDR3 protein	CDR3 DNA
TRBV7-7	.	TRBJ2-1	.	CASSIQLGAYNEQFF	TGTGCCAGCAGCATCCAACTGGGGGCCTACAATGAGCAGTTCTTC
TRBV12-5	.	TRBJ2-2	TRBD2	CASGLGTSTGELFF	TGTGCTAGTGGTTTGGGGACTAGCACCGGGGAGCTGTTTTTT
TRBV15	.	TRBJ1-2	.	CATSRDQGGDGYTF	TGTGCCACCAGCAGAGATCAAGGGGGAGACGGCTACACCTTC
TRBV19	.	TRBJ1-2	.	CASTSPTGYTNYGYTF	TGTGCCAGTACCTCACCTACAGGGTATACTAACTATGGCTACACCTTC
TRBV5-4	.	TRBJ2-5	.	CASSSWDRREETQYF	TGTGCCAGCAGCTCGTGGGACCGCCGGGAGGAGACCCAGTACTTC
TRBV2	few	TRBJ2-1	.	CASSSSPRTYNEQFF	TGTGCCAGCAGCTCAAGCCCCAGGACCTACAATGAGCAGTTCTTC
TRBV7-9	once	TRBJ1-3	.	CASSLSSRSSGNTIYF	TGTGCCAGCAGCTTAAGTTCGCGTAGCTCTGGAAACACCATATATTTT
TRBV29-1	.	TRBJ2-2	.	CSVEATDNTGELFF	TGCAGCGTTGAAGCGACAGACAACACCGGGGAGCTGTTTTTT
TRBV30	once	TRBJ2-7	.	CAWSAGYEQYF	TGTGCCTGGAGTGCGGGCTACGAGCAGTACTTC
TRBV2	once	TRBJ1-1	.	CASKYYPDRNTEAFF	TGTGCCAGCAAATACTACCCCGACAGGAACACTGAAGCTTTCTTT
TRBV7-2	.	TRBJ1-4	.	CASSLEARTGKLFF	TGTGCCAGCAGCTTAGAGGCAAGGACCGGAAAACTGTTTTTT
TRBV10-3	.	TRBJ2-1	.	CAISETGGSYNEQFF	TGTGCCATCAGTGAGACAGGCGGCTCCTACAATGAGCAGTTCTTC